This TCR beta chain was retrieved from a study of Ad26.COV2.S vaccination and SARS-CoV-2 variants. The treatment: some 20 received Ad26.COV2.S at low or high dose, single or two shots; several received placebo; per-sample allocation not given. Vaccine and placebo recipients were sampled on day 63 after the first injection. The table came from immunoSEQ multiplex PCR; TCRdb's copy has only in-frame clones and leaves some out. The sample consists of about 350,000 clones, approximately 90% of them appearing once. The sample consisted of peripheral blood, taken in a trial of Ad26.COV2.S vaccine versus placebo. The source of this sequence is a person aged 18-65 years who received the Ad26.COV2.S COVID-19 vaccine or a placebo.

CDR3 protein: CASSTGLAGLNTGELFF. The CDR3 DNA is TGTGCCAGTAGTACGGGACTAGCGGGACTGAACACCGGGGAGCTGTTTTTT. The rearrangement joins TRBV19 to TRBJ2-2, with 13 bases aligning to TRBD2. This CDR3 contains 17 residues. Looked up from germline, CDR1 is LNHDA and CDR2 is SQIVND (reference sequence). V was clipped by 4 bases and J by 1 base; unmatched bases: 3.